The 14 T cell receptor beta chains below come from one sample, sequenced in a study of T cells in Graves' hyperthyroidism and ophthalmopathy (dated by TCRdb to the late 2010s). Library generation was performed with multiplex PCR. The sequencer was an Illumina HiSeq 2000. The TCR beta CDR3 regions were amplified from the RNA transcripts. For the first round of RT-PCR on the TCR CDR3, the HTBI primer set was used together with the Qiagen OneStep RT-PCR kit. In TCRdb, the public reads were trimmed at Q25 with fastp and aligned with MiXCR, with productive beta chains retained. CDR3 protein duplicates are merged, each entry listing the most common genes and DNA. The sample table holds 95,000 to 100,000 distinct CDR3 sequences, of which around 52% were seen once. The ten largest clones add up to around 27% of the sample. Material: blood. The source of these receptors is a woman in her forties with Graves' hyperthyroidism.

J is TRBJ1-2 and V is TRBV7-9; D uncertain. Trimming took off 1 base at V and 8 bases at J, with 14 bases between the two ends. The CDR3 is made up of 14 amino acids. The germline CDR1 and CDR2 sequences are SEHNR and FQNEAQ (reference sequence). In nucleotides, the CDR3 is TGTGCCAGCAGCTTAGGCGGGAGAGGTGGAGGCTACACCTTC. It encodes CASSLGGRGGGYTF. Variable domain in full (rest from reference TRBV7-9 and TRBJ1-2): DTGVSQNPRHKITKRGQNVTFRCDPISEHNRLYWYRQTLGQGPEFLTYFQNEAQLEKSRLLSDRFSAERPKGSFSTLEIQRTEQGDSAMYLCASSLGGRGGGYTFGSGTRLTVV.

This clonotype was observed many times. The J gene is TRBJ1-1, the V gene TRBV12-3 or TRBV12-4, with 11 bases identical to TRBD1. This CDR3 spans 14 amino acids. The J segment lost 10 bases and the V segment lost 2 bases, leaving 6 bases of the junction unmatched. CDR3 sequence: CASSLPPGQGAAFF. The CDR3 DNA is TGTGCCAGCAGTTTACCCCCAGGACAGGGGGCAGCTTTCTTT.

V gene TRBV20-1 combines with J gene TRBJ1-1; tentatively, D is TRBD1 (6 bases). The CDR3 covers 12 residues. Between the trimmed V and J ends, which lost 6 bases and 2 bases, there was a span of 10 bases. Looked up from germline, CDR1 is DFQATT and CDR2 is SNEGSKA (reference sequence). CDR3 nucleotide sequence: TGCAGTGCACAGGACAGTAACACTGAAGCTTTCTTT. Translation gives CSAQDSNTEAFF.

In its sample, this clonotype was seen many times. The gene calls are TRBV7-9 and TRBJ2-2; D is ambiguous. CDR1 and CDR2 from the germline V gene are SEHNR and FQNEAQ (reference sequence). Trimming removed 2 bases from V and 0 bases from J, with 7 bases in between. The CDR3 is 15 residues long. The CDR3: CASSLSSTNTGELFF. The DNA of the CDR3 is TGTGCCAGCAGCTTATCCTCTACGAACACCGGGGAGCTGTTTTTT.

This clonotype was observed at least ten times. J is TRBJ1-6 and V is TRBV7-9, with 11 bases fitting TRBD1. The CDR3 length is 15 residues. With V trimmed by 6 bases and J by 9 bases, 7 bases remained unmatched. Per the germline V gene, CDR1 is SEHNR and CDR2 is FQNEAQ (reference sequence). This CDR3 is CASRRTGTGGSPLHF. CDR3 bases: TGTGCCAGCAGGCGGACCGGGACAGGGGGTTCACCCCTCCACTTT.

This clonotype was seen repeatedly, ten times or more. This chain uses TRBV20-1 with TRBJ2-5; D possibly corresponds to TRBD1 (6 bases). The CDR3 loop spans 14 amino acids. Per the germline V gene, CDR1 is DFQATT and CDR2 is SNEGSKA (reference sequence). With 4 bases removed from V and 4 bases from J, the gap between germline ends came to 16 bases. The CDR3 reads CSATHTTGGETQYF. CDR3 coding DNA: TGCAGTGCTACACATACGACAGGCGGAGAGACCCAGTACTTC.

Regarding this clonotype: Its ends do not fully match the called genes, so a read error is possible. The chain carries TRBV5-1 and TRBJ2-3; 9 bases align to TRBD2. The length of the CDR3 is 14 residues. Germline V gives CDR1 SGHRS, CDR2 YFSETQ. The CDR3, as DNA: TGCGCCAGCCAGGGACTAGCATTCACAGATGCGCAGTATTTT. Translation: CASQGLAFTDAQYF.

The chain joins TRBV20-1 to TRBJ1-3; D remains ambiguous. V lost 0 bases and J lost 1, with 1 base in between. This CDR3 spans 12 amino acids. Germline values: CDR1 DFQATT, CDR2 SNEGSKA (reference sequence). In nucleotides, the CDR3 is TGCAGTGCTAGAGAGTCTGGAAACACCATATATTTT. Translation: CSARESGNTIYF.

The genes are TRBV9 and TRBJ1-6; D is perhaps TRBD1 (5 bases). There are 18 residues in the CDR3. Per the germline V gene, CDR1 is SGDLS and CDR2 is YYNGEE. V was pared by 1 base and J by 2 bases, with 16 bases between. The CDR3 DNA is TGTGCCAGCAGCGTAATAGCTGGGGGGGACGCCTATAATTCACCCCTCCACTTT. This codes for CASSVIAGGDAYNSPLHF. The entire variable domain, with the rest obtained from reference TRBV9 and TRBJ1-6, is as follows: DSGVTQTPKHLITATGQRVTLRCSPRSGDLSVYWYQQSLDQGLQFLIQYYNGEERAKGNILERFSAQQFPDLHSELNLSSLELGDSALYFCASSVIAGGDAYNSPLHFGNGTRLTVT.

This CDR3 reads CASSPWGTGSTDTQYF. The CDR3 nucleotides are TGTGCCAGCAGTCCCTGGGGGACCGGATCCACAGATACGCAGTATTTT. This chain uses TRBV7-9 with TRBJ2-3; possibly TRBD1 or TRBD2 for D (5 bases each). V dropped 6 bases and J dropped 2 bases, with 18 bases sitting between them. The germline V gene has CDR1 SEHNR and CDR2 FQNEAQ (reference sequence). The CDR3 contains 16 residues. Together with reference TRBV7-9 and TRBJ2-3, the CDR3 gives the full variable domain: DTGVSQNPRHKITKRGQNVTFRCDPISEHNRLYWYRQTLGQGPEFLTYFQNEAQLEKSRLLSDRFSAERPKGSFSTLEIQRTEQGDSAMYLCASSPWGTGSTDTQYFGPGTRLTVL.

This chain uses TRBV25-1 with TRBJ1-2, with TRBD1 matching over 7 bases. This CDR3 spans 13 amino acids. Germline trimming cut 10 bases from V and 7 bases from J; bases unmatched to any gene: 12. Germline V CDR1 and CDR2: MGHDK, SYGVNS. The CDR3 is CANHQTGRFGYTF. CDR3 sequence (DNA): TGTGCCAACCACCAGACAGGGAGGTTTGGCTACACCTTC.

Ten or more counts support this clonotype. The chain couples TRBV10-3 to TRBJ1-6; 7 bases align to TRBD1. Germline loops: CDR1 ENHRY, CDR2 SYGVKD. The ends lost 4 bases at V and 8 bases at J; junction bases unmatched: 2. CDR3 size: 13 residues. For the CDR3, the DNA is TGTGCCATCAGTGGACAGGGCGATTCACCCCTCCACTTT. Amino acid sequence: CAISGQGDSPLHF.

The CDR3: CASSPTRTGGARSYGYTF. The CDR3 bases are TGTGCCAGCAGCCCCACACGGACAGGGGGCGCGAGGAGCTATGGCTACACCTTC. This rearrangement joins TRBV7-8 to TRBJ1-2, with 11 bases identical to TRBD1. The CDR3 has 18 amino acids. Unmatched junction bases numbered 15, after V lost 5 bases and J lost 4 bases. Germline V gene lookup returns CDR1 SGHVS and CDR2 FQNEAQ.

The rearrangement joins TRBV10-3 to TRBJ1-5; 9 bases align to TRBD1. Germline-derived CDR1 and CDR2 are ENHRY and SYGVKD. Losses at the gene ends were 9 bases for V and 7 bases for J; bases not matched to a gene: 10. The CDR3 runs to 14 residues. The chain's CDR3 is CAIQTGGAGQPQHF. The CDR3 DNA reads as TGTGCCATTCAAACAGGGGGCGCGGGGCAGCCCCAGCATTTT.